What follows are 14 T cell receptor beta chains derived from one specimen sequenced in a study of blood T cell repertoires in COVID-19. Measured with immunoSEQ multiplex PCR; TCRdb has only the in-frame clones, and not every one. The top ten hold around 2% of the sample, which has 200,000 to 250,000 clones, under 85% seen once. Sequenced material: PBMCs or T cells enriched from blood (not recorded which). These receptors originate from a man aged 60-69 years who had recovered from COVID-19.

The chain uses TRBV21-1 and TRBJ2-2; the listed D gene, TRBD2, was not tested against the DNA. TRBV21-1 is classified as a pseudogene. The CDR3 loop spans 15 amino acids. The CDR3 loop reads CALTRGGLDTGELFF. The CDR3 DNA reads TGTGCCTTAACAAGGGGAGGGTTGGACACCGGGGAGCTGTTTTTT.

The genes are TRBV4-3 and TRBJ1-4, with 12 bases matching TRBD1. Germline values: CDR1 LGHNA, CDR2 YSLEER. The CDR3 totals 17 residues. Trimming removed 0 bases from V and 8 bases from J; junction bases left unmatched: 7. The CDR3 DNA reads TGCGCCAGCAGCCAAGAATTGGGACAGGGGGCCGAGGAAAAACTGTTTTTT. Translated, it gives CASSQELGQGAEEKLFF.

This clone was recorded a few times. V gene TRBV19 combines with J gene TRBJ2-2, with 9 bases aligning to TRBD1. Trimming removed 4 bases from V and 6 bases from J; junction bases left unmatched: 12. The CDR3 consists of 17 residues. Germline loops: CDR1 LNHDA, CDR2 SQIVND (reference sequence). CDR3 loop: CASSTGTGYGVAGELFF. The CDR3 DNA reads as TGTGCCAGTAGTACCGGGACAGGGTACGGGGTAGCCGGGGAGCTGTTTTTT.

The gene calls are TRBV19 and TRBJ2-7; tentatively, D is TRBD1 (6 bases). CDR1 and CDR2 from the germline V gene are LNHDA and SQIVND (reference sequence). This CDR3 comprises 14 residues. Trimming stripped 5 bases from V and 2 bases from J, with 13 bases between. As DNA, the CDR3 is TGTGCCAGTAGTGAACAGGGAAGTACCTACGAGCAGTACTTC. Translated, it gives CASSEQGSTYEQYF. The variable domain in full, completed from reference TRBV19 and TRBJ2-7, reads DGGITQSPKYLFRKEGQNVTLSCEQNLNHDAMYWYRQDPGQGLRLIYYSQIVNDFQKGDIAEGYSVSREKKESFPLTVTSAQKNPTAFYLCASSEQGSTYEQYFGPGTRLTVT.

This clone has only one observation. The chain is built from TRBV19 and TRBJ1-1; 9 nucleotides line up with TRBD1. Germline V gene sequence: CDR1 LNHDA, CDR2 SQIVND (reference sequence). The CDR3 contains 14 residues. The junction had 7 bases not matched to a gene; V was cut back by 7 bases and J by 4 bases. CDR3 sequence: CASNRQGGVTEAFF. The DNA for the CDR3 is TGTGCCAGTAACAGACAGGGGGGTGTCACTGAAGCTTTCTTT.

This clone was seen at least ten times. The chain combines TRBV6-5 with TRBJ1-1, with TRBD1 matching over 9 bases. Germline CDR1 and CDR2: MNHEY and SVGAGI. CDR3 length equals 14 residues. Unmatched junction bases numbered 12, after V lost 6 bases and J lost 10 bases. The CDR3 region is CASSRPGQGAIAFF. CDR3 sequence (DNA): TGTGCCAGCAGCAGACCGGGACAGGGTGCTATAGCTTTCTTT.

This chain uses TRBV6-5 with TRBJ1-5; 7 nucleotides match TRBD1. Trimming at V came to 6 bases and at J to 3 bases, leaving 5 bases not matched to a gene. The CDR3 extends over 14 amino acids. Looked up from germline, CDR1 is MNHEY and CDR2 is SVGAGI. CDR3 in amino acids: CASSLRGTNQPQHF. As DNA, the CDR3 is TGTGCCAGCAGCCTCAGGGGGACCAATCAGCCCCAGCATTTT.

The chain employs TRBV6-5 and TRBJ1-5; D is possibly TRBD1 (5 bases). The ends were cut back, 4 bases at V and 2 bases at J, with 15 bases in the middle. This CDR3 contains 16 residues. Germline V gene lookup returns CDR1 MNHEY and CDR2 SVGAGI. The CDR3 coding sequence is TGTGCCAGCAGTTTGACATCCAGGGCTCGCAATCAGCCCCAGCATTTT. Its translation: CASSLTSRARNQPQHF.

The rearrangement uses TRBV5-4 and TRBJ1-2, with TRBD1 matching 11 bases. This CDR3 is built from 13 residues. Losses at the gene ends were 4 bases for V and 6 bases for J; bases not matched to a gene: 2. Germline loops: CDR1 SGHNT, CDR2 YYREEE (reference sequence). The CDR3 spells CASSPGQGDGYTF. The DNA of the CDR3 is TGTGCCAGCAGCCCGGGACAGGGGGATGGCTACACCTTC.

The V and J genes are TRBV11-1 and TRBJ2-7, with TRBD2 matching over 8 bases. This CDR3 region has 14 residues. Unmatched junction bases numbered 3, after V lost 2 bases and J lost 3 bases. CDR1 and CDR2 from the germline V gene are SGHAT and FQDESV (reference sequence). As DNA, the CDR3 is TGTGCCAGCAGCTTATTGCGGGGGGACTACGAGCAGTACTTC. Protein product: CASSLLRGDYEQYF. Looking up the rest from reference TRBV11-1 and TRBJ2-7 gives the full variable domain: EAEVAQSPRYKITEKSQAVAFWCDPISGHATLYWYRQILGQGPELLVQFQDESVVDDSQLPKDRFSAERLKGVDSTLKIQPAELGDSAMYLCASSLLRGDYEQYFGPGTRLTVT.

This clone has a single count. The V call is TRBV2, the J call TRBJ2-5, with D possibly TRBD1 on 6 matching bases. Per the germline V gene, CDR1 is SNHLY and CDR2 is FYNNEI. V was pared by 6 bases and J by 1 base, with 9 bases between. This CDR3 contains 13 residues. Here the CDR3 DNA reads TGTGCCAGCAGATTGGACAGCCAAGAGACCCAGTACTTC. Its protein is CASRLDSQETQYF.

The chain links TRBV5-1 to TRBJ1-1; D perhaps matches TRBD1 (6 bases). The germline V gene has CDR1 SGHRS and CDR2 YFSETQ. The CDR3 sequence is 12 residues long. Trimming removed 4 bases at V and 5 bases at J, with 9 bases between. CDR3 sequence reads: CASSQGGTEAFF. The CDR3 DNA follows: TGCGCCAGCAGCCAAGGGGGAACTGAAGCTTTCTTT.

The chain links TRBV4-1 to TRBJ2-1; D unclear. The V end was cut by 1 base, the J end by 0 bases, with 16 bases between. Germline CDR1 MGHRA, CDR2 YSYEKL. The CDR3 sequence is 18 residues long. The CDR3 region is CASSQGSSLPSSYNEQFF. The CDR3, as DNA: TGCGCCAGCAGCCAAGGTTCTAGTCTCCCTTCCTCCTACAATGAGCAGTTCTTC.

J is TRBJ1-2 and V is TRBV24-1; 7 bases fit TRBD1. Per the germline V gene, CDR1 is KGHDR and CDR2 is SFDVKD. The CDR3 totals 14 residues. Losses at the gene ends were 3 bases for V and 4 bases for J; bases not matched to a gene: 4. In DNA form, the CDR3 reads TGTGCCACCAGTGATCCCGGACAGGCCTATGGCTACACCTTC. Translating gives CATSDPGQAYGYTF.